One sample yielded the 18 T cell receptor beta chains listed below, sequenced in a study of blood T cell repertoires in COVID-19. The protocol was immunoSEQ multiplex PCR, while the TCRdb copy is restricted to in-frame clones and leaves out a portion. The sample carries 120,000 or so clones, over 60% recorded once. Sequenced: peripheral blood. These receptor sequences come from a man in his 70s with acute or convalescent COVID-19.

Note on this clone: The sample holds other DNA sequences that translate to the same CDR3. This chain links TRBV30 with TRBJ1-5; D call uncertain. The germline V and J ends were trimmed by 0 bases and 5 bases, with 8 bases remaining between them. CDR3 length: 13 amino acids. Germline CDR1 reads GTSNPN; CDR2 reads SVGIG (reference sequence). CDR3 DNA: TGTGCCTGGAGTGTACGTCGCGATCAGCCCCAGCATTTT. This gives the protein CAWSVRRDQPQHF.

The CDR3 sequence: CASSPRQGDHTNYGYTF. The CDR3 DNA reads as TGTGCCAGCAGCCCACGACAGGGGGACCATACTAACTATGGCTACACCTTC. The chain combines TRBV11-2 with TRBJ1-2; 9 nucleotides align to TRBD1. The CDR3 sequence is 17 residues long. The ends lost 5 bases at V and 0 bases at J; junction bases unmatched: 10. CDR1 is SGHAT and CDR2 is FQNNGV in the germline V gene.

The chain is built from TRBV5-1 and TRBJ2-5; 7 bases line up with TRBD1. Germline V gene lookup returns CDR1 SGHRS and CDR2 YFSETQ. V lost 3 bases, J lost 5 bases, and 7 bases stayed unmatched. This CDR3 contains 14 residues. The CDR3 DNA sequence: TGCGCCAGCAGCTCTGACAGGGCTAACGAGACCCAGTACTTC. The encoded protein is CASSSDRANETQYF.

This chain uses TRBV9 with TRBJ1-6, with D uncertain. The germline gives CDR1 SGDLS, CDR2 YYNGEE. V lost 4 bases, J lost 7 bases, and 15 bases lay in between. The CDR3 loop spans 15 amino acids. The CDR3 region is CASSPEGRGNSPLHF. Here the CDR3 DNA reads TGTGCCAGCAGCCCCGAGGGCCGCGGGAATTCACCCCTCCACTTT.

This chain uses TRBV30 with TRBJ2-1; 8 nucleotides agree with TRBD1. V shed 1 base and J 10 bases; nucleotides not matched to a gene: 12. The CDR3 runs 15 residues. Germline V lookup: CDR1 GTSNPN, CDR2 SVGIG (reference sequence). CDR3 protein: CAWSETGGLRKEQFF. CDR3 DNA: TGTGCCTGGAGTGAAACAGGGGGACTCCGCAAGGAGCAGTTCTTC.

The rearrangement links TRBV3-1 (or the pseudogene TRBV3-2) to TRBJ1-1; D gene uncertain. CDR1 and CDR2 from the germline V gene are LGHDT and YNNKEL (reference sequence). The CDR3 length is 12 residues. Trimming removed 4 bases from V and 3 bases from J, with 6 bases in between. The CDR3 DNA reads as TGTGCCAGCAGCCCCCGTGACACTGAAGCTTTCTTT. Encoded protein: CASSPRDTEAFF.

The rearrangement links TRBV18 to TRBJ1-5; the D gene is possibly TRBD1 (6 bases). The CDR3 length is 16 residues. The V gene's germline CDR1 is KGHSH and CDR2 LQKENI. V lost 2 bases and J lost 1, with 12 bases in between. CDR3 sequence: CASSPEGQLSNQPQHF. CDR3 nucleotide sequence: TGTGCCAGCTCACCAGAGGGACAACTAAGCAATCAGCCCCAGCATTTT. Supplemented by reference TRBV18 and TRBJ1-5, the full variable domain reads NAGVMQNPRHLVRRRGQEARLRCSPMKGHSHVYWYRQLPEEGLKFMVYLQKENIIDESGMPKERFSAEFPKEGPSILRIQQVVRGDSAAYFCASSPEGQLSNQPQHFGDGTRLSIL.

This chain connects TRBV14 to TRBJ1-2, with TRBD1 as a possible D gene (6 bases). V lost 0 bases to trimming and J lost 7 bases, with 12 bases between them. The germline V gene has CDR1 SGHDN and CDR2 FVKESK. The CDR3 covers 14 residues. The DNA of the CDR3 is TGTGCCAGCAGCCAAGACAGGGGCATTGGTGGCTACACCTTC. Its translation is CASSQDRGIGGYTF.

This clone showed up just a few times. This chain links TRBV27 with TRBJ2-1; TRBD2 matches 7 bases. Germline assignment: CDR1 MNHEY and CDR2 SMNVEV (reference sequence). This CDR3 spans 13 amino acids. With V trimmed by 5 bases and J by 8 bases, 6 bases remained unmatched. The DNA for the CDR3 is TGTGCCAGCAGTAGGGAGGGCCACCATGAGCAGTTCTTC. Residues: CASSREGHHEQFF.

This clone was counted a few times. The genes are TRBV27 and TRBJ2-3; possible D gene TRBD1, 5 bases. V was clipped by 6 bases and J by 4 bases, with 17 bases between them. The CDR3 spans 15 residues. Germline CDR1 and CDR2: MNHEY and SMNVEV (reference sequence). In nucleotides, the CDR3 is TGTGCCAGCAGCCTAGGGCAGGGTTTCTCAGATACGCAGTATTTT. Encoded protein: CASSLGQGFSDTQYF.

The chain combines TRBV18 with TRBJ1-6; no definite D call. The CDR3 length is 19 residues. CDR1 and CDR2 from the germline V gene are KGHSH and LQKENI. V lost 1 base to trimming and J lost 3 bases, with 19 bases between them. The CDR3 sequence is CASSPRGVSTSYYNSPLHF. The CDR3 DNA sequence: TGTGCCAGCTCACCACGGGGAGTTTCGACTTCATACTATAATTCACCCCTCCACTTT.

The V and J genes are TRBV3-1 (or the pseudogene TRBV3-2) and TRBJ2-3, with 8 nucleotides matching TRBD2. J lost 0 bases, V lost 1 base, and 3 bases had no gene match. The CDR3 contains 16 residues. Germline assignment: CDR1 LGHDT and CDR2 YNNKEL (reference sequence). The CDR3 here is CASSQVIAGSTDTQYF. CDR3 in DNA: TGTGCCAGCAGCCAAGTTATAGCGGGAAGCACAGATACGCAGTATTTT.

This rearrangement joins TRBV4-1 to TRBJ2-7; 10 nucleotides align to TRBD2. The CDR3 totals 17 residues. The J segment lost 0 bases and the V segment lost 1 base, leaving 6 bases of the junction unmatched. Germline assignment: CDR1 MGHRA and CDR2 YSYEKL. In DNA, the CDR3 is TGCGCCAGCAGCCAAGCACTAGCGGGATTGCCCTCCTACGAGCAGTACTTC. This gives the protein CASSQALAGLPSYEQYF.

The rearrangement joins TRBV6-6 to TRBJ1-3; 9 bases map to TRBD1. The CDR3 is 15 amino acids. Germline V gene data show CDR1 as MNHNY and CDR2 as SVGAGI (reference sequence). Germline trimming cut 6 bases from V and 0 bases from J; bases unmatched to any gene: 3. CDR3 protein: CASSLQGASGNTIYF. As DNA, the CDR3 is TGTGCCAGCAGCCTACAGGGGGCCTCTGGAAACACCATATATTTT.

The J gene is TRBJ1-3, the V gene TRBV4-1; D is possibly TRBD1 (6 bases). Trimming removed 5 bases from V and 0 bases from J, with 11 bases in between. The CDR3 is 15 residues long. CDR1 and CDR2 (germline): MGHRA, YSYEKL. The CDR3 reads CASSGDKGSGNTIYF. The CDR3 nucleotides read TGCGCCAGCAGCGGGGACAAAGGCTCTGGAAACACCATATATTTT.

This chain joins TRBV5-4 and TRBJ2-1, with 7 bases identical to TRBD2. The CDR3 is 16 residues long. J gave up 14 bases and V 0 bases, and 17 bases lay outside the gene matches. Germline loops: CDR1 SGHNT, CDR2 YYREEE (reference sequence). In nucleotides, the CDR3 is TGTGCCAGCAGCTTGGGGGGTCGCGCGGCGGGAGCAGTAGAGTTCTTC. It codes for CASSLGGRAAGAVEFF.

A few counts support this clone. The chain uses TRBV9 and TRBJ2-3; tentative D call: TRBD1 (6 bases). With 0 bases removed from V and 0 bases from J, the gap between germline ends came to 17 bases. This CDR3 spans 18 amino acids. Germline V CDR1 and CDR2: SGDLS, YYNGEE. The CDR3 spells CASSVGVGGGVSTDTQYF. The CDR3, as DNA: TGTGCCAGCAGCGTAGGTGTTGGTGGGGGCGTGAGCACAGATACGCAGTATTTT. Supplemented by reference TRBV9 and TRBJ2-3, the full variable domain reads DSGVTQTPKHLITATGQRVTLRCSPRSGDLSVYWYQQSLDQGLQFLIQYYNGEERAKGNILERFSAQQFPDLHSELNLSSLELGDSALYFCASSVGVGGGVSTDTQYFGPGTRLTVL.

The rearrangement links TRBV29-1 to TRBJ1-1, with D maybe TRBD1 (6 bases). The CDR3 contains 13 residues. Germline CDR1 SQVTM, CDR2 ANQGSEA. Deletions cut 6 bases from V and 4 bases from J, with 15 bases between. The CDR3 sequence is CSVGSGGATEAFF. In DNA, the CDR3 is TGCAGCGTCGGATCCGGGGGGGCCACTGAAGCTTTCTTT.